The entry below gives a single TCR beta chain sequence along with its context. The antigen remains unidentified. Sequenced by immunoSEQ multiplex PCR; TCRdb stores in-frame clones only, minus some. Altogether some 130,000 clones are present, about 76% being singletons, with the ten largest covering about 5%. The data were taken from a study of cytotoxic CD8 clonotypes in ibrutinib-treated CLL. Whole-study findings and limits: At ibrutinib response, clonality increased, and at progression it declined back toward baseline.

The starting material was PBMCs, obtained after 24 months of ibrutinib treatment. The source of this sequence is a human donor with chronic lymphocytic leukemia.

The CDR3 bases are TGTGCCAGCAGTCCGGCCGGACTTGGGCAGTATTTT. It is translated as CASSPAGLGQYF. The chain joins TRBV28 to TRBJ2-3; perhaps TRBD2 as D (5 bases). CDR1 is MDHEN, CDR2 SYDVKM, per germline. Trimming cost V 5 bases and J 11 bases, with 14 bases left between them. The CDR3 has 12 amino acids.